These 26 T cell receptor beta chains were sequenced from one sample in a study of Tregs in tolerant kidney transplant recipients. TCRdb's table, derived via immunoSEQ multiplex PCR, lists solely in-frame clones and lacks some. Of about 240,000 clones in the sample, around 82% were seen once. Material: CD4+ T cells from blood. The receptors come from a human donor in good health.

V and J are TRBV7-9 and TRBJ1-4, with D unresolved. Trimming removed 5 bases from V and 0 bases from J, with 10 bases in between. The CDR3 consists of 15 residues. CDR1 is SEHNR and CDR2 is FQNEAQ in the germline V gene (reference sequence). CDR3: CASSTGVATNEKLFF. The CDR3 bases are TGTGCCAGCAGCACCGGGGTTGCAACTAATGAAAAACTGTTTTTT.

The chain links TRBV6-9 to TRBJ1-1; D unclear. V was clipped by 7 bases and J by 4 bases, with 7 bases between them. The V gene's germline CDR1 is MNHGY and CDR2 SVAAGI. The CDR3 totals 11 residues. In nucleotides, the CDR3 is TGTGCCAGCAAGACACTCACTGAAGCTTTCTTT. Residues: CASKTLTEAFF.

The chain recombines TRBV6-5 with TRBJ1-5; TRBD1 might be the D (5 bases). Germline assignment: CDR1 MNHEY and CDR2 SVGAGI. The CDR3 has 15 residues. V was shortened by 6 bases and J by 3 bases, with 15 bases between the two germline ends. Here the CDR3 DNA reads TGTGCCAGCAGCGCAGGGAGCGTTCCCAATCAGCCCCAGCATTTT. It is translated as CASSAGSVPNQPQHF.

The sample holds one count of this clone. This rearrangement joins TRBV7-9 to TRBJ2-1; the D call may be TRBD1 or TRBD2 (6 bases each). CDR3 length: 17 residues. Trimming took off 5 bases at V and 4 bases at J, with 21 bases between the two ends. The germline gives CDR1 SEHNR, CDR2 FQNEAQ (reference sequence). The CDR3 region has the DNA TGTGCCAGCAGCCCGGAGGGGGGCGTTGCTAGGTACAATGAGCAGTTCTTC. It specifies CASSPEGGVARYNEQFF.

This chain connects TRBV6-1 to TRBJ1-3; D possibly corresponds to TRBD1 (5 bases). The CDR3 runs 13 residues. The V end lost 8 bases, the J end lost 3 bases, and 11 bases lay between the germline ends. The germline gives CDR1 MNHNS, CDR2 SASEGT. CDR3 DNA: TGTGCCAGCGGGGGGGGGAATGGAAACACCATATATTTT. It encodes CASGGGNGNTIYF.

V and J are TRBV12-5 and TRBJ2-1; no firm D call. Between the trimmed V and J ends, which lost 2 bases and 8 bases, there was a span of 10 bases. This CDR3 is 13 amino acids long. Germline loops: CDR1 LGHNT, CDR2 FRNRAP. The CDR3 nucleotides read TGTGCTAGTGGTTTGTCCCCGGAAGATGAGCAGTTCTTC. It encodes CASGLSPEDEQFF. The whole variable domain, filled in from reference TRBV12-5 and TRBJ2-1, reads DARVTQTPRHKVTEMGQEVTMRCQPILGHNTVFWYRQTMMQGLELLAYFRNRAPLDDSGMPKDRFSAEMPDATLATLKIQPSEPRDSAVYFCASGLSPEDEQFFGPGTRLTVL.

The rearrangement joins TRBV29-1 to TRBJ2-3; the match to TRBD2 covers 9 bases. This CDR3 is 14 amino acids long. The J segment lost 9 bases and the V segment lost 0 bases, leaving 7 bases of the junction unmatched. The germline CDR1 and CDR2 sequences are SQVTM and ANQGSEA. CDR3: CSVEEGSSGETQYF. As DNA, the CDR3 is TGCAGCGTTGAAGAAGGGTCTAGCGGGGAGACGCAGTATTTT.

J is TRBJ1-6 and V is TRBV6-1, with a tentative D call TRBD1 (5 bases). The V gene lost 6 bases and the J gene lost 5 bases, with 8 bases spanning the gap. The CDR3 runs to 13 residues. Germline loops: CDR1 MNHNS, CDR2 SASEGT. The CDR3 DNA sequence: TGTGCCAGCAGAGGACATAATAATTCACCCCTCCACTTT. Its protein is CASRGHNNSPLHF.

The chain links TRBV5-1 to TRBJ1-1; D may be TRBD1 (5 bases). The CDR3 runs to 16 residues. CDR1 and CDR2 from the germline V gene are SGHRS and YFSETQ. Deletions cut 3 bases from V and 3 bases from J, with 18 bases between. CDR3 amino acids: CASSSRTGGEDTEAFF. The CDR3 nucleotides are TGCGCCAGCAGCTCCCGGACGGGGGGGGAGGACACTGAAGCTTTCTTT.

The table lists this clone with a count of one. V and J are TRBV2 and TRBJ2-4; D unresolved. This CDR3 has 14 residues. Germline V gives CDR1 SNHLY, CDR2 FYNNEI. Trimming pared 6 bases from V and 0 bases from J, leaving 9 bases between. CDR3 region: CASRVTLAKNIQYF. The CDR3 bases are TGTGCCAGCAGGGTGACACTAGCCAAAAACATTCAGTACTTC. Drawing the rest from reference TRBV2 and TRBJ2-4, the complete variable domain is EPEVTQTPSHQVTQMGQEVILRCVPISNHLYFYWYRQILGQKVEFLVSFYNNEISEKSEIFDDQFSVERPDGSNFTLKIRSTKLEDSAMYFCASRVTLAKNIQYFGAGTRLSVL.

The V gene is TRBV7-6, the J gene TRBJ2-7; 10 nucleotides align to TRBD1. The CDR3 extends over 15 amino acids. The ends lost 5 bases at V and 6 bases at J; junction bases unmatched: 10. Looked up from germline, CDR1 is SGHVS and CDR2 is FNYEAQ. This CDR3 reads CASSPSGTGDAEQYF. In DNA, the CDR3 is TGTGCCAGCAGCCCATCGGGGACAGGGGATGCCGAGCAGTACTTC.

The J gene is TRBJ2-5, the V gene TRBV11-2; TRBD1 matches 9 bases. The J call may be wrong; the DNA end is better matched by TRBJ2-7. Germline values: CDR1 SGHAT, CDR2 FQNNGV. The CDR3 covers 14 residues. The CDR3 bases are TGTGCCAGCAGGATTGGGGACAGGGATAACGAGCAGTACTTC. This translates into CASRIGDRDNEQYF.

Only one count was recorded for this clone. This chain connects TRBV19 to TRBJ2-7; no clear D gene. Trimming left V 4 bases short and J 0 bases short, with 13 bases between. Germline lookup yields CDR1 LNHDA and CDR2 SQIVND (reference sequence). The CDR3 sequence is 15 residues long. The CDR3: CASSTTGSSSYEQYF. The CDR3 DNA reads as TGTGCCAGTAGTACAACCGGGTCGAGCTCCTACGAGCAGTACTTC.

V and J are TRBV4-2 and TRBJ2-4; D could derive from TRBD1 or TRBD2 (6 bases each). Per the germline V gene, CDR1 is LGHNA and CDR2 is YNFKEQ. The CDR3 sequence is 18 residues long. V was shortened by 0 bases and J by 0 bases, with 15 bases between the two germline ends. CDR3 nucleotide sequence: TGTGCCAGCAGCCAAGATTGGGGGGCGGGGTTAGCCAAAAACATTCAGTACTTC. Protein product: CASSQDWGAGLAKNIQYF.

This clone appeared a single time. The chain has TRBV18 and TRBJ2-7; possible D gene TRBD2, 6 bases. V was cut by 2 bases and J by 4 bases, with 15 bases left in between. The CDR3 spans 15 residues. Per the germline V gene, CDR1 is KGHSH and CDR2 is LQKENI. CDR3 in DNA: TGTGCCAGCTCACCAAGGCCCCGGGAGACATACGAGCAGTACTTC. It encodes CASSPRPRETYEQYF.

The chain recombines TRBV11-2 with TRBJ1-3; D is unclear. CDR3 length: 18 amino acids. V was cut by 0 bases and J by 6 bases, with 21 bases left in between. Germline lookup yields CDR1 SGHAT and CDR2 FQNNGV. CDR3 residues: CASSLEWWRRIGENTIYF. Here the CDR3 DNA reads TGTGCCAGCAGCTTAGAATGGTGGAGGAGAATTGGGGAAAACACCATATATTTT. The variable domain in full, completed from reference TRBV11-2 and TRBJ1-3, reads EAGVAQSPRYKIIEKRQSVAFWCNPISGHATLYWYQQILGQGPKLLIQFQNNGVVDDSQLPKDRFSAERLKGVDSTLKIQPAKLEDSAVYLCASSLEWWRRIGENTIYFGEGSWLTVV.

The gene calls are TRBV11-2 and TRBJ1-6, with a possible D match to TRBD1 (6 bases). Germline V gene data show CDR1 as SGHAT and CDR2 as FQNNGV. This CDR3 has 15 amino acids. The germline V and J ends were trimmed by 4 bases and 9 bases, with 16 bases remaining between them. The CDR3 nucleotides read TGTGCCAGCAGCTCACAGGGTACCATTAGTTCACCCCTCCACTTT. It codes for CASSSQGTISSPLHF.

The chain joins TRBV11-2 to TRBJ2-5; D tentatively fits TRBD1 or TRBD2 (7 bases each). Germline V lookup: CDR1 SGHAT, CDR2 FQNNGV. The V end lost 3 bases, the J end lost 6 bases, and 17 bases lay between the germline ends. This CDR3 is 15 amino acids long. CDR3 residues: CASSLGGGMRQTQYF. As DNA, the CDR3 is TGTGCCAGCAGCTTGGGAGGGGGCATGAGGCAGACCCAGTACTTC.

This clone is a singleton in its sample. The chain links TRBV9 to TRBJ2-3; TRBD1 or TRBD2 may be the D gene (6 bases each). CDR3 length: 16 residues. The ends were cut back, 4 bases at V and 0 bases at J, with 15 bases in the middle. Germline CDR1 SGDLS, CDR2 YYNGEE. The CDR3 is CASSSRLGGSTDTQYF. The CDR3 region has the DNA TGTGCCAGCAGCTCTCGACTAGGGGGGAGCACAGATACGCAGTATTTT. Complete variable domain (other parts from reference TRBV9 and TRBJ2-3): DSGVTQTPKHLITATGQRVTLRCSPRSGDLSVYWYQQSLDQGLQFLIQYYNGEERAKGNILERFSAQQFPDLHSELNLSSLELGDSALYFCASSSRLGGSTDTQYFGPGTRLTVL.

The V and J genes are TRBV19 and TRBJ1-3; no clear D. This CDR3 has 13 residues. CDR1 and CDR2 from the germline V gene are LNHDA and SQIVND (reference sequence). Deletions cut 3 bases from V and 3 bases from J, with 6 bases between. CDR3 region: CASSMAGGNTIYF. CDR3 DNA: TGTGCCAGTAGTATGGCAGGTGGAAACACCATATATTTT.

CDR3 sequence reads: CASSPGLLNTEAFF. DNA for the CDR3: TGTGCCAGCAGCCCGGGACTTTTGAACACTGAAGCTTTCTTT. V and J are TRBV5-4 and TRBJ1-1; tentative D call: TRBD1 (5 bases). The germline V gene has CDR1 SGHNT and CDR2 YYREEE (reference sequence). The CDR3 spans 14 residues. Trimming shortened V by 4 bases and J by 0 bases, and 10 bases separated the two germline ends.

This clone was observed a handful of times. Here the CDR3 DNA reads TGCAGCGTTCGTTCCTCAGGGGGCCAATTGAACACTGAAGCTTTCTTT. Protein product: CSVRSSGGQLNTEAFF. This chain connects TRBV29-1 to TRBJ1-1, with 8 bases that match TRBD1. CDR1 and CDR2 (germline): SQVTM, ANQGSEA. The CDR3 contains 16 residues. The J segment lost 0 bases and the V segment lost 5 bases, leaving 11 bases of the junction unmatched. The full variable domain, in which reference TRBV29-1 and TRBJ1-1 provide the parts outside the CDR3, is SAVISQKPSRDICQRGTSLTIQCQVDSQVTMMFWYRQQPGQSLTLIATANQGSEATYESGFVIDKFPISRPNLTFSTLTVSNMSPEDSSIYLCSVRSSGGQLNTEAFFGQGTRLTVV.

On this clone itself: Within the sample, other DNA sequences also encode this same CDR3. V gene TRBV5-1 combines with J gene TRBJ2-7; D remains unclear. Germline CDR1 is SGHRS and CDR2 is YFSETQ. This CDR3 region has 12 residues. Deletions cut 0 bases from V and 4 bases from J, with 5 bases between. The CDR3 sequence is CASSLGGYEQYF. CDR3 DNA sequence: TGCGCCAGCAGCTTGGGTGGTTACGAGCAGTACTTC.

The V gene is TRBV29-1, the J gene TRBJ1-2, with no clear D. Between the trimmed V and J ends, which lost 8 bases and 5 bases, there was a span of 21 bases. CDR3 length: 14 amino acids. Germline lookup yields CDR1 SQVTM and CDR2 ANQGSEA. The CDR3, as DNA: TGCAGCTTCGCATCCACCCCGGACTTTTATGGCTACACCTTC. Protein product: CSFASTPDFYGYTF.

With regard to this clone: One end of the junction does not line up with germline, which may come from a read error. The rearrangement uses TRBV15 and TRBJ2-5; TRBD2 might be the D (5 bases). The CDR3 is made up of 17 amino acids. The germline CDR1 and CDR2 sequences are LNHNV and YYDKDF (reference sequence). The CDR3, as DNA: TGTGCCACCAGCACCCTAGGAGGTTTAGGGCACCAGGAGACCCAGTACTTC. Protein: CATSTLGGLGHQETQYF.

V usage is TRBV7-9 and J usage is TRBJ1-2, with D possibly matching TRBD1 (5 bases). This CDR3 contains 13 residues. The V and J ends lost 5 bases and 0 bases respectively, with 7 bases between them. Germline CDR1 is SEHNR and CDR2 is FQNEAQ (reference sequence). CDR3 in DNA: TGTGCCAGCAGCGACAGTCCTAACTATGGCTACACCTTC. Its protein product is CASSDSPNYGYTF.